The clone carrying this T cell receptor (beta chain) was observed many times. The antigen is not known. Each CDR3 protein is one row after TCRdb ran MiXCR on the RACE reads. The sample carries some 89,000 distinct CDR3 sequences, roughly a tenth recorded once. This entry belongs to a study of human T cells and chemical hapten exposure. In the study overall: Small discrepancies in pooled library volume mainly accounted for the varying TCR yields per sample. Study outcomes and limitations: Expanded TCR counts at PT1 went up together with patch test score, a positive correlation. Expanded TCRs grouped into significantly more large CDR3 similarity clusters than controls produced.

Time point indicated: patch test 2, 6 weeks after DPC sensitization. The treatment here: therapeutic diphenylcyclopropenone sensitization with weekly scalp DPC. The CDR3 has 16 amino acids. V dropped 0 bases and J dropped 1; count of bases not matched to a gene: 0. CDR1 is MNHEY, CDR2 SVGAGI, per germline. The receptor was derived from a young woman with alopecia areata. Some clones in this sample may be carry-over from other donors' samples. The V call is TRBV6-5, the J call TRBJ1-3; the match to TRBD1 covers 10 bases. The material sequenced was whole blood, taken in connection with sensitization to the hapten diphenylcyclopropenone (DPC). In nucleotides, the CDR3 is TGTGCCAGCAGTTACTCGGGACAGGGGTCTGGAAACACCATATATTTT. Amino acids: CASSYSGQGSGNTIYF.